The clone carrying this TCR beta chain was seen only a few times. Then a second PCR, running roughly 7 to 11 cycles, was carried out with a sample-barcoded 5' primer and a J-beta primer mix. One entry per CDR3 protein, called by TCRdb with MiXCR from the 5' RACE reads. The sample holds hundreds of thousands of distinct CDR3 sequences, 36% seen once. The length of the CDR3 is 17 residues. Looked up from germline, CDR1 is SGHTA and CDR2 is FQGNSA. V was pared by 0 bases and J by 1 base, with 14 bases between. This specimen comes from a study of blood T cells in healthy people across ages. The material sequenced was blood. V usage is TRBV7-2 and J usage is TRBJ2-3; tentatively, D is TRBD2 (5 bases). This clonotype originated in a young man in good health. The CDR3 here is CASSLAEVRWGTDTQYF. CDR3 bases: TGTGCCAGCAGCTTAGCGGAGGTGCGATGGGGCACAGATACGCAGTATTTT.